The rows below give T cell receptor beta chains drawn from one sample of a study of regulatory T cells in long-lasting Graves disease. One entry per CDR3 protein, called by TCRdb with MiXCR from the multiplex PCR reads. The profile shows roughly 470,000 distinct CDR3 sequences, around 21% of them singletons. Material: peripheral blood mononuclear cells (PBMCs), obtained when the disease was refractory, from a patient treated with antithyroid drugs. These receptors came from a female donor with Graves disease. Each CDR3 is given with its conserved first and last residue. The D gene is left open where the match is weak. The listing skips clone size in some rows; elsewhere it reads once, few, many or a size class.

v_call: TRBV15; d_call: NA; j_call: TRBJ2-7; clone_size: few; cdr3_nt: TGTGCCACCTCGGTAGGAGGGCAGGACGAGCAGTACTTC; cdr3_aa: CATSVGGQDEQYF
v_call: TRBV5-1; d_call: NA; j_call: TRBJ2-7; clone_size: few; cdr3_nt: TGCGCCAGCAGCTGGGGGTCAGAAGGGCAGTACTTC; cdr3_aa: CASSWGSEGQYF
v_call: TRBV28; d_call: NA; j_call: TRBJ2-1; clone_size: few; cdr3_nt: TGTGCCAGCAGAACTCGGAAGGGACCCAATGAGCAGTTCTTC; cdr3_aa: CASRTRKGPNEQFF
v_call: TRBV5-1; d_call: TRBD1; j_call: TRBJ2-2; clone_size: few; cdr3_nt: TGCGCCAGCAGCTTGGGCCTGACAGGGTTTAGCTCGAGCGGGGAGCTGTTTTTT; cdr3_aa: CASSLGLTGFSSSGELFF
v_call: TRBV6-2/TRBV6-3; d_call: NA; j_call: TRBJ1-5; clone_size: NA; cdr3_nt: TGTGCCAGCACTCCTTCGGGGAAACCTAATCAGCCCCAGCATTTT; cdr3_aa: CASTPSGKPNQPQHF
v_call: TRBV28; d_call: NA; j_call: TRBJ2-3; clone_size: NA; cdr3_nt: TGTGCCAGCAGCCCTTCCAGAAGGGATACGCAGTATTTT; cdr3_aa: CASSPSRRDTQYF
v_call: TRBV19; d_call: NA; j_call: TRBJ2-5; clone_size: NA; cdr3_nt: TGTGCCAGTAGCCTATTTCCGGGCCCGGGGAGAGAGACCCAGTACTTC; cdr3_aa: CASSLFPGPGRETQYF
v_call: TRBV13; d_call: TRBD1; j_call: TRBJ1-2; clone_size: many; cdr3_nt: TGTGCCAGCAGCTTACGACAGGGGGTCCATGGCTACACCTTC; cdr3_aa: CASSLRQGVHGYTF
v_call: TRBV7-2; d_call: TRBD1; j_call: TRBJ1-2; clone_size: many; cdr3_nt: TGTGCCAGCAGCTCTGGATGGGACAGGCTCTATGGCTACACCTTC; cdr3_aa: CASSSGWDRLYGYTF
v_call: TRBV15; d_call: TRBD2; j_call: TRBJ2-7; clone_size: few; cdr3_nt: TGTGCCACCAGCAGAGTTGGGCGGGAGGGTTACGAGCAGTACTTC; cdr3_aa: CATSRVGREGYEQYF
v_call: TRBV28; d_call: NA; j_call: TRBJ2-7; clone_size: many; cdr3_nt: TGTGCCAGCACCCCCGGCGGGGTCTCCTACGAGCAGTACTTC; cdr3_aa: CASTPGGVSYEQYF
v_call: TRBV30; d_call: NA; j_call: TRBJ2-1; clone_size: many; cdr3_nt: TGTGCCTGGAGGACCTACAATGAGCAGTTCTTC; cdr3_aa: CAWRTYNEQFF
v_call: TRBV7-9; d_call: NA; j_call: TRBJ1-1; clone_size: once; cdr3_nt: TGTGCCAGCAGCCGTCCAGGGGCGGCCACTGAAGCTTTCTTT; cdr3_aa: CASSRPGAATEAFF
v_call: TRBV11-1; d_call: NA; j_call: TRBJ2-5; clone_size: many; cdr3_nt: TGTGCCAGCAGCTTAGGCGGGGTCACCTCCCAAGAGACCCAGTACTTC; cdr3_aa: CASSLGGVTSQETQYF
v_call: TRBV29-1; d_call: NA; j_call: TRBJ2-7; clone_size: NA; cdr3_nt: TGCAGCGTCCGACGTGACTACGAGCAGTACTTC; cdr3_aa: CSVRRDYEQYF
v_call: TRBV29-1; d_call: NA; j_call: TRBJ1-2; clone_size: many; cdr3_nt: TGCAGCGTTGGGACGACTAGTGAGGTCCTCTATGGCTACACCTTC; cdr3_aa: CSVGTTSEVLYGYTF
v_call: TRBV14; d_call: TRBD2; j_call: TRBJ2-7; clone_size: few; cdr3_nt: TGTGCCAGCAGCCAATTTAGCGGGAGCTCCTACGAGCAGTACTTC; cdr3_aa: CASSQFSGSSYEQYF
v_call: TRBV18; d_call: NA; j_call: TRBJ2-5; clone_size: NA; cdr3_nt: TGTGCCAGCTCACCACCGAGGACTACGCATCAAGAGACCCAGTACTTC; cdr3_aa: CASSPPRTTHQETQYF
v_call: TRBV6-1; d_call: NA; j_call: TRBJ1-1; clone_size: many; cdr3_nt: TGTGCCAGCAGTGAATATAGAGTACACACTGAAGCTTTCTTT; cdr3_aa: CASSEYRVHTEAFF
v_call: TRBV6-1; d_call: NA; j_call: TRBJ1-2; clone_size: many; cdr3_nt: TGTGCCACCCGGGGGGCTAACTATGGCTACACCTTC; cdr3_aa: CATRGANYGYTF
v_call: TRBV30; d_call: NA; j_call: TRBJ2-5; clone_size: NA; cdr3_nt: TGTGCCTGGAGTGTACAGGCGGGGTTTGAGACCCAGTACTTC; cdr3_aa: CAWSVQAGFETQYF
v_call: TRBV29-1; d_call: NA; j_call: TRBJ1-2; clone_size: NA; cdr3_nt: TGCAGCGTGGATAGTGGGGGCTATGGCTACACCTTC; cdr3_aa: CSVDSGGYGYTF
v_call: TRBV20-1; d_call: NA; j_call: TRBJ2-7; clone_size: many; cdr3_nt: TGCAGTGCTAACCCCGACTCGGGAGTCTCCTACGAGCAGTACTTC; cdr3_aa: CSANPDSGVSYEQYF
v_call: TRBV28; d_call: TRBD2; j_call: TRBJ2-2; clone_size: many; cdr3_nt: TGTGCCAGCAGTTCCACTGCGGGAGGGCCAGGGGAGCTGTTTTTT; cdr3_aa: CASSSTAGGPGELFF
v_call: TRBV6-2/TRBV6-3; d_call: NA; j_call: TRBJ2-5; clone_size: few; cdr3_nt: TGTGCCAGCAGCTCCGGGCCAGAGACCCAGTACTTC; cdr3_aa: CASSSGPETQYF
v_call: TRBV27; d_call: NA; j_call: TRBJ2-3; clone_size: few; cdr3_nt: TGTGCCAGCAGTTTCATCGATAGACTGGGCGGTCCCACAGATACGCAGTATTTT; cdr3_aa: CASSFIDRLGGPTDTQYF
v_call: TRBV19; d_call: NA; j_call: TRBJ2-4; clone_size: few; cdr3_nt: TGTGCCAGTAGCCACAGGGCAGCACTAGCCAAAAACATTCAGTACTTC; cdr3_aa: CASSHRAALAKNIQYF
v_call: TRBV30; d_call: NA; j_call: TRBJ2-2; clone_size: NA; cdr3_nt: TGTGCCTGGAGTGTATCCCAGGGACCAGCCGGGGAGCTGTTTTTT; cdr3_aa: CAWSVSQGPAGELFF
v_call: TRBV12-3/TRBV12-4; d_call: NA; j_call: TRBJ2-7; clone_size: many; cdr3_nt: TGTGCCAGCAGTTTTGGGGTAGAGCGGAGCGAGCAGTACTTC; cdr3_aa: CASSFGVERSEQYF
v_call: TRBV29-1; d_call: NA; j_call: TRBJ2-1; clone_size: NA; cdr3_nt: TGCAGCGTTGATGGGCTAGCTGGCAATGAGCAGTTCTTC; cdr3_aa: CSVDGLAGNEQFF